This TCR beta chain comes out of a study of cytomegalovirus exposure and HLA in healthy donors. Study outcomes and limitations: The Asian-associated ancestry cluster reportedly had fewer N-insertions than the approximately 630-donor mean in a later analysis. With DRB1 most and HLA-C fewest, TCR association rates differed between HLA loci in a later analysis. In a later analysis, several top co-occurrence clusters appeared linked to parvovirus B19, influenza, CMV and Epstein-Barr virus.

Comments on this clone: The antigen remains undetermined.

CDR1 and CDR2 from the germline V gene are MNHNS and SASEGT. V dropped 5 bases and J dropped 4; count of bases not matched to a gene: 9. This CDR3 comprises 15 residues. Researchers ran the PCR with 60 Vbeta and 13 Jbeta primers. Measured with immunoSEQ multiplex PCR; TCRdb has only the in-frame clones, and not every one. The table includes 150,000 or so clones, approximately 85% detected once. Sequenced: PBMCs. The chain couples TRBV6-1 to TRBJ1-2, with 8 bases identical to TRBD1. The receptor's source is a woman under 30 in good health and CMV-seronegative. The chain's CDR3 is CASSLRTGLSYGYTF. The DNA of the CDR3 is TGTGCCAGCAGTCTCCGGACAGGGCTTAGCTATGGCTACACCTTC.